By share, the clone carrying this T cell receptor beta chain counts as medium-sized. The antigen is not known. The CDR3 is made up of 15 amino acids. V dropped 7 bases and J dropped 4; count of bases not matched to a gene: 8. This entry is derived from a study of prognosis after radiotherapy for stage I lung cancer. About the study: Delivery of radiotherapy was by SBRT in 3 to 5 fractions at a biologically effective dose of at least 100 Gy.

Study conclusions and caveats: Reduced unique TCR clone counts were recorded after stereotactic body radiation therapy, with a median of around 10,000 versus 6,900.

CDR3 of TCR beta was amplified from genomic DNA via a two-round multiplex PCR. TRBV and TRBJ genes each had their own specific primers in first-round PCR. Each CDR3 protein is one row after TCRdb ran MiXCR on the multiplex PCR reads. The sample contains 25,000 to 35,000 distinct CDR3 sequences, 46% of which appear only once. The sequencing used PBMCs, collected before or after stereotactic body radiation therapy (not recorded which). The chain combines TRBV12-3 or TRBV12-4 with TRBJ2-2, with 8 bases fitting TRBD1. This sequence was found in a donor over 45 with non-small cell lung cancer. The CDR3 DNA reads TGTGCCAGCAAGGGCGCAACAGGGGGCACCGGGGAGCTGTTTTTT. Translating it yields CASKGATGGTGELFF.